These 14 T cell receptor beta chains originate from one sample sequenced in a study of follicular helper T cells after annual influenza vaccination. TCRdb's table, derived via immunoSEQ multiplex PCR, lists solely in-frame clones and lacks some. The data contain about 790 clones, over 75% of them seen just once; the ten biggest clones take up about 2.2%. As for time point: 2015-2016 season, pre-vaccination. This specimen consisted of CXCR5+ CD38- circulating T follicular helper cells from blood, obtained on the day of influenza vaccination. Subset indicated: circulating Tfh, non-naive CD4+CXCR5+PD-1+ (ICOS+CD38+ or ICOS-CD38-). The receptors originated from an adult who received the influenza vaccine.

The CDR3 loop reads CASSYNTIYF. Written as DNA, the CDR3 is TGTGCCAGCAGCTATAACACCATATATTTT. The genes are TRBV5-8 and TRBJ1-3; D call uncertain. The germline V and J ends were trimmed by 3 bases and 7 bases, with 2 bases remaining between them. The V gene's germline CDR1 is SGHTS and CDR2 YDEGEE. CDR3 length: 10 amino acids.

The table lists this clone with a count of one. V is TRBV30 and J is TRBJ1-6; D call uncertain. V was clipped by 0 bases and J by 7 bases, with 13 bases between them. Germline CDR1 and CDR2: GTSNPN and SVGIG (reference sequence). This CDR3 contains 15 residues. The CDR3 DNA follows: TGTGCCTGGAGTGTAGAAGTGGCGGTCAATTCACCCCTCCACTTT. Residues: CAWSVEVAVNSPLHF.

This clone showed up just a few times. V usage is TRBV5-1 and J usage is TRBJ2-3; D is perhaps TRBD1 (6 bases). There are 13 residues in the CDR3. Trimming left V 1 base short and J 5 bases short, with 8 bases between. Germline loops: CDR1 SGHRS, CDR2 YFSETQ. CDR3 nucleotide sequence: TGCGCCAGCAGCTTGCAGGGGCAAGATACGCAGTATTTT. Residues: CASSLQGQDTQYF. Full variable domain (outside the CDR3, taken from reference TRBV5-1 and TRBJ2-3): KAGVTQTPRYLIKTRGQQVTLSCSPISGHRSVSWYQQTPGQGLQFLFEYFSETQRNKGNFPGRFSGRQFSNSRSEMNVSTLELGDSALYLCASSLQGQDTQYFGPGTRLTVL.

This clone was picked up a small number of times. The rearrangement links TRBV4-1 to TRBJ1-6; D perhaps matches TRBD1 (5 bases). Trimming cost V 1 base and J 14 bases, with 15 bases left between them. From germline, CDR1 is MGHRA and CDR2 YSYEKL. This CDR3 contains 14 residues. In DNA form, the CDR3 reads TGCGCCAGCAGCCAAGGGATAGGCGCGGGGGCCCTCCACTTT. This encodes CASSQGIGAGALHF.

J is TRBJ1-2 and V is TRBV10-3, with a tentative D call TRBD1 (5 bases). The CDR3 spans 18 residues. V was clipped by 4 bases and J by 2 bases, with 23 bases between them. Per the germline V gene, CDR1 is ENHRY and CDR2 is SYGVKD. The CDR3 DNA reads as TGTGCCATCAGTGCCGGCGGGACCTCACGTTCCTTGAACTATGGCTACACCTTC. As protein: CAISAGGTSRSLNYGYTF.

The chain links TRBV7-2 to TRBJ1-2, with 8 nucleotides matching TRBD1. The CDR3 runs 14 residues. V lost 3 bases to trimming and J lost 6 bases; unmatched junction nucleotides: 6. The V gene's germline CDR1 is SGHTA and CDR2 FQGNSA. In DNA, the CDR3 is TGTGCCAGCAGCTTCGGACAGGGAATCGATGGCTACACCTTC. Its translation: CASSFGQGIDGYTF. The whole variable domain, remainder taken from reference TRBV7-2 and TRBJ1-2, is GAGVSQSPSNKVTEKGKDVELRCDPISGHTALYWYRQSLGQGLEFLIYFQGNSAPDKSGLPSDRFSAERTGGSVSTLTIQRTQQEDSAVYLCASSFGQGIDGYTFGSGTRLTVV.

This clone was seen a single time. One end of the junction fails to match germline, which may point to a read error. This chain connects TRBV7-7 to TRBJ2-7; D tentatively reads TRBD1 or TRBD2 (6 bases each). Germline CDR1 SSHAT, CDR2 FNYEAQ (reference sequence). The CDR3 consists of 14 residues. CDR3 nucleotide sequence: TGTGCTAGCAGCCCTTCCACAGGGACTGGCGAGCAGTACTTC. Translating gives CASSPSTGTGEQYF.

The V gene is TRBV5-1, the J gene TRBJ2-5; a weak D match, TRBD1 (5 bases). The CDR3 has 14 residues. Trimming removed 0 bases at V and 3 bases at J, with 9 bases between. Germline CDR1 and CDR2: SGHRS and YFSETQ. CDR3 in amino acids: CASSLGRQKETQYF. CDR3 DNA: TGCGCCAGCAGCTTGGGGCGACAGAAAGAGACCCAGTACTTC.

The CDR3 DNA reads TGTGCCAGCAGCTTTCCCCCCGGGGAGCTGTTTTTT. Translating it yields CASSFPPGELFF. This chain joins TRBV7-2 and TRBJ2-2; no clear D gene. Per germline, CDR1 SGHTA and CDR2 FQGNSA. V was trimmed by 3 bases and J by 6 bases, leaving 5 bases between them. The CDR3 is 12 residues long.

The J gene is TRBJ2-3, the V gene TRBV7-9; 12 nucleotides align to TRBD1. From germline, CDR1 is SEHNR and CDR2 FQNEAQ (reference sequence). There are 15 residues in the CDR3. Trimming took 3 bases from V and 6 from J; bases not matched to a gene: 4. Written as DNA, the CDR3 is TGTGCCAGCAGCTTCGGGACAGGGGGCGCGGATACGCAGTATTTT. This gives the protein CASSFGTGGADTQYF.

The genes are TRBV7-2 and TRBJ1-1, with D unclear. This CDR3 comprises 12 residues. Germline assignment: CDR1 SGHTA and CDR2 FQGNSA. Trimming left V 5 bases short and J 0 bases short, with 4 bases between. The CDR3 here is CASSRMNTEAFF. The CDR3 nucleotides are TGTGCCAGCAGCCGTATGAACACTGAAGCTTTCTTT.

The chain is built from TRBV19 and TRBJ2-3, with TRBD1 as a possible D gene (5 bases). Germline CDR1 is LNHDA and CDR2 is SQIVND (reference sequence). V lost 7 bases to trimming and J lost 2 bases, with 13 bases between them. The CDR3 runs to 14 residues. The CDR3 coding sequence is TGTGCCAGTACTTGGGCCAGGGACACAGATACGCAGTATTTT. Translating it yields CASTWARDTDTQYF.

The chain links TRBV19 to TRBJ2-1, with TRBD2 matching 11 bases. The V segment lost 7 bases and the J segment 8 bases; nucleotides outside the gene matches: 10. The germline V gene has CDR1 LNHDA and CDR2 SQIVND (reference sequence). This CDR3 is built from 15 residues. The CDR3 bases are TGTGCCAGTAAACGTAGCGGGAGGGCCGGCGATGAGCAGTTCTTC. As protein: CASKRSGRAGDEQFF.

The V and J genes are TRBV4-1 and TRBJ1-2, with TRBD1 matching 9 bases. V was pared by 4 bases and J by 8 bases, with 8 bases of the junction left unmatched. This CDR3 is built from 14 residues. In germline, CDR1 is MGHRA, CDR2 YSYEKL. CDR3: CASSPSRDRDGYTF. Here the CDR3 DNA reads TGCGCCAGCAGCCCGTCCCGGGACAGGGACGGCTACACCTTC.